This T cell receptor (beta chain) was identified during a study of memory CD4+ T cells and cytomegalovirus serostatus. Study as a whole: Of the healthy Belgian adults, 9 or 10 were CMV seropositive and more than 20 seronegative.

V lost 1 base, J lost 2 bases, and 11 bases lay in between. CDR1 and CDR2 from the germline V gene are SGHVS and FNYEAQ. The CDR3 is 15 residues long. Single viable CD3+CD4+CD8-CD45RO+ cells were sorted as the memory CD4+ T cells. CMV serostatus came from serum IgG against pp150, pp28, p38, p52. TCRdb keeps only in-frame clones here, not all; method: immunoSEQ multiplex PCR. The data hold about 82,000 clones, with 65% to 85% observed a single time. The rearrangement joins TRBV7-6 to TRBJ1-1; D uncertain. The TCR sequence derives from an adult in good health and CMV-seronegative. Material for sequencing was memory CD4+ T cells from blood. The CDR3 loop reads CASSLGPNTNTEAFF. In DNA, the CDR3 is TGTGCCAGCAGCTTAGGCCCAAACACTAACACTGAAGCTTTCTTT. Variable domain in full (rest from reference TRBV7-6 and TRBJ1-1): GAGVSQSPRYKVTKRGQDVALRCDPISGHVSLYWYRQALGQGPEFLTYFNYEAQQDKSGLPNDRFSAERPEGSISTLTIQRTEQRDSAMYRCASSLGPNTNTEAFFGQGTRLTVV.